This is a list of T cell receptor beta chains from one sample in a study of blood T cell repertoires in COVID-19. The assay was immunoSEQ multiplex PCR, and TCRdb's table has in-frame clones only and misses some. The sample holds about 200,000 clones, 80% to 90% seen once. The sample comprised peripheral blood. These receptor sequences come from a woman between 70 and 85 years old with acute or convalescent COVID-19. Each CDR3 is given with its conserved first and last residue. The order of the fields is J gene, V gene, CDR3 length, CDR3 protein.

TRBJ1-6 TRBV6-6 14 CASSYTRVNSPLHF
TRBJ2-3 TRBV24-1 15 CATSEGTSGADTQYF
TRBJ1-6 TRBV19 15 CASSDGQINNSPLHF
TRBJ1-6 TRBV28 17 CASSLRAGPGWNSPLHF
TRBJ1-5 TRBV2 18 CASSVGTGWTPHNQPQHF
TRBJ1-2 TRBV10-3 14 CAISNPVQGNGYTF
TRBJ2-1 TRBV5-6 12 CASSHRVGEQFF
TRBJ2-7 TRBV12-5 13 CASAPTSDYEQYF
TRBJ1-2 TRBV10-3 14 CAITDRGQNYGYTF
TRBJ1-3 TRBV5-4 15 CASSLFSRGSNTIYF
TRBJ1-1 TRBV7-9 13 CASSLAGGNEAFF
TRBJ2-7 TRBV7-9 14 CASSAYRGQYEQYF
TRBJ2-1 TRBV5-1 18 CASSGPWGGTRHYNEQFF
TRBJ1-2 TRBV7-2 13 CASSQGGSDGYTF
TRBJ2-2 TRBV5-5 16 CASSRPQGTNTGELFF
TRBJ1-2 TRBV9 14 CASSPRTGNYGYTF
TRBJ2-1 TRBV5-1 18 CASSWGQGGTSGRDEQFF
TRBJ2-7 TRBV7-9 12 CASSLGTYEQYF
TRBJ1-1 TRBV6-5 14 CASSYSGQGTEAFF
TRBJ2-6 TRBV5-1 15 CASARDTAGANVLTF
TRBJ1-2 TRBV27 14 CASSFAGGVAGYTF
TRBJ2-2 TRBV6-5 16 CASSYSTGGPTGELFF
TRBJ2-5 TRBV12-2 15 CASRLGGTDQETQYF
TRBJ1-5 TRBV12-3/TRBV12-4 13 CASMSGPAQPQHF
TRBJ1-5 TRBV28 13 CASTVRRDQPQHF
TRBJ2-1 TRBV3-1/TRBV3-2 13 CASSLQGTGEQFF
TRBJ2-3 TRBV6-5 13 CASSNPGTDTQYF
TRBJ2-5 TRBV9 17 CASSVGVGGGAGETQYF
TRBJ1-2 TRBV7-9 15 CASSLASTGAGGYTF
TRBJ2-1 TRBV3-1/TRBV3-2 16 CASSQERTASYNEQFF
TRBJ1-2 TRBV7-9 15 CASSLVGQGNYGYTF
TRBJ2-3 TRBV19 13 CASTRLGTDTQYF
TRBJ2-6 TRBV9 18 CASSAGAGRGGRANVLTF
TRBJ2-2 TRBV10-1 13 CASSLHYTGELFF